A single sample gave rise to the 14 T cell receptor beta chains below, sequenced in a study of blood T cell repertoires in COVID-19. Assay: immunoSEQ multiplex PCR; the TCRdb copy retains only in-frame clones and omits some. Of some 330,000 clones listed, less than 90% were seen once; the top ten hold over 4.5%. Sequencing was carried out using PBMCs or T cells enriched from blood (not recorded which). These TCRs come from a woman aged 45-59 years who had recovered from COVID-19.

This chain joins TRBV11-2 and TRBJ2-4, with 10 bases fitting TRBD2. The germline CDR1 and CDR2 sequences are SGHAT and FQNNGV. The CDR3 extends over 14 amino acids. J gave up 8 bases and V 1 base, and 2 bases lay outside the gene matches. The CDR3 DNA sequence: TGTGCCAGCAGCTTAGGTCTAGCGGGGGACATTCAGTACTTC. This sequence encodes CASSLGLAGDIQYF.

The gene calls are TRBV20-1 and TRBJ2-2; 9 bases match TRBD2. V trimming: 3 bases; J trimming: 5 bases; junction bases outside the gene matches: 7. Germline V lookup: CDR1 DFQATT, CDR2 SNEGSKA (reference sequence). CDR3 length equals 15 residues. For the CDR3, the DNA is TGCAGTGCTAGTCCCGCGGGAGGGAGGACCGGGGAGCTGTTTTTT. Its protein is CSASPAGGRTGELFF.

The chain couples TRBV3-1 (or the pseudogene TRBV3-2) to TRBJ1-2; a weak D match, TRBD1 (5 bases). Trimming cost V 1 base and J 10 bases, with 10 bases left between them. Germline V gene data show CDR1 as LGHDT and CDR2 as YNNKEL (reference sequence). This CDR3 spans 12 amino acids. In DNA form, the CDR3 reads TGTGCCAGCAGCCAAGCCCGGGGGGACTACACCTTC. It codes for CASSQARGDYTF.

This clone has just one count. The chain joins TRBV7-6 to TRBJ1-4; maybe TRBD1 (5 bases). CDR1 is SGHVS and CDR2 is FNYEAQ in the germline V gene. The CDR3 sequence is 14 residues long. Trimming removed 5 bases from V and 8 bases from J, with 15 bases in between. CDR3 sequence: CASSQRGVEEKLFF. In DNA, the CDR3 is TGTGCCAGCAGCCAACGGGGGGTCGAAGAAAAACTGTTTTTT.

The V gene is TRBV29-1, the J gene TRBJ1-3, with D unresolved. CDR3 length: 14 amino acids. V lost 2 bases and J 4 bases, leaving 12 bases between the germline ends. Germline V lookup: CDR1 SQVTM, CDR2 ANQGSEA. The CDR3 coding sequence is TGCAGCGTTGAAATACCGACGGGAGGAAACACCATATATTTT. It translates to CSVEIPTGGNTIYF.

The V gene is TRBV9, the J gene TRBJ2-2, with D unclear. Looked up from germline, CDR1 is SGDLS and CDR2 is YYNGEE. CDR3 size: 14 residues. V was trimmed by 3 bases and J by 4 bases, leaving 10 bases between them. This chain's CDR3 is CASSGPLGTGELFF. In nucleotides, the CDR3 is TGTGCCAGCAGCGGGCCCCTAGGCACCGGGGAGCTGTTTTTT.

This chain uses TRBV5-8 with TRBJ1-5; D might be TRBD1 (5 bases). Germline-derived CDR1 and CDR2 are SGHTS and YDEGEE. V was pared by 1 base and J by 7 bases, with 15 bases between. CDR3 length equals 15 residues. The CDR3 loop reads CASSLRLGVLQPQHF. CDR3 sequence (DNA): TGTGCCAGCAGCTTGCGGTTAGGGGTGCTCCAGCCCCAGCATTTT.

The chain employs TRBV5-1 and TRBJ2-5; possible D gene TRBD1, 7 bases. V lost 9 bases, J lost 6 bases, and 18 bases lay in between. The CDR3 consists of 13 residues. In germline, CDR1 is SGHRS, CDR2 YFSETQ. CDR3 loop: CATQEGTAKTQYF. The CDR3 DNA reads TGCGCCACACAGGAGGGGACAGCCAAGACCCAGTACTTC.

The count of this clone is one. The rearrangement links TRBV10-3 to TRBJ2-3; D might be TRBD2 (7 bases). This CDR3 spans 13 amino acids. Germline assignment: CDR1 ENHRY and CDR2 SYGVKD. With 10 bases removed from V and 2 bases from J, the gap between germline ends came to 13 bases. CDR3 DNA sequence: TGTGCCACCCGTGGGGGGGCCACAGATACGCAGTATTTT. Translated, it gives CATRGGATDTQYF.

The rearrangement joins TRBV7-9 to TRBJ1-2; 8 bases map to TRBD1. The CDR3 extends over 14 amino acids. Germline CDR1 is SEHNR and CDR2 is FQNEAQ (reference sequence). J lost 11 bases, V lost 7 bases, and 15 bases had no gene match. CDR3 nucleotides: TGTGCCAGCACCCCCGGACAGGGACTAGCTTTTTACACCTTC. This translates into CASTPGQGLAFYTF. The full variable domain, with the rest looked up from reference TRBV7-9 and TRBJ1-2, is DTGVSQNPRHKITKRGQNVTFRCDPISEHNRLYWYRQTLGQGPEFLTYFQNEAQLEKSRLLSDRFSAERPKGSFSTLEIQRTEQGDSAMYLCASTPGQGLAFYTFGSGTRLTVV.

This clone was counted once. DNA for the CDR3: TGTGCCAGCACTAGTGGACTAGCGGGAGGCCAAGAGACCCAGTACTTC. Protein product: CASTSGLAGGQETQYF. The J gene is TRBJ2-5, the V gene TRBV7-4, with 14 bases fitting TRBD2. Germline values: CDR1 SGHVT, CDR2 SQSDAQ. Trimming took 7 bases from V and 1 from J; bases not matched to a gene: 5. The CDR3 runs to 16 residues.

The V gene is TRBV6-5, the J gene TRBJ1-1; D might be TRBD1 (5 bases). In germline, CDR1 is MNHEY, CDR2 SVGAGI. The CDR3 sequence is 14 residues long. V lost 7 bases and J 1 base, leaving 13 bases between the germline ends. CDR3 in DNA: TGTGCCAGCACTCCCCCGGGGGGGAACACTGAAGCTTTCTTT. It is translated as CASTPPGGNTEAFF.

The rearrangement joins TRBV14 to TRBJ1-6; D not certain. Trimming cost V 0 bases and J 5 bases, with 14 bases left between them. The CDR3 totals 17 residues. The germline CDR1 and CDR2 sequences are SGHDN and FVKESK. In DNA, the CDR3 is TGTGCCAGCAGCCAAGATACGGGATTTAGGGATAATTCACCCCTCCACTTT. Encoded protein: CASSQDTGFRDNSPLHF.

The chain links TRBV7-3 to TRBJ2-2; perhaps TRBD2 as D (5 bases). The germline gives CDR1 SGHTA, CDR2 FQGTGA. Trimming left V 5 bases short and J 1 base short, with 11 bases between. The CDR3 is 15 amino acids. The CDR3 region is CASSRGPQNTGELFF. CDR3 nucleotide sequence: TGTGCCAGCAGCCGAGGGCCCCAGAACACCGGGGAGCTGTTTTTT.